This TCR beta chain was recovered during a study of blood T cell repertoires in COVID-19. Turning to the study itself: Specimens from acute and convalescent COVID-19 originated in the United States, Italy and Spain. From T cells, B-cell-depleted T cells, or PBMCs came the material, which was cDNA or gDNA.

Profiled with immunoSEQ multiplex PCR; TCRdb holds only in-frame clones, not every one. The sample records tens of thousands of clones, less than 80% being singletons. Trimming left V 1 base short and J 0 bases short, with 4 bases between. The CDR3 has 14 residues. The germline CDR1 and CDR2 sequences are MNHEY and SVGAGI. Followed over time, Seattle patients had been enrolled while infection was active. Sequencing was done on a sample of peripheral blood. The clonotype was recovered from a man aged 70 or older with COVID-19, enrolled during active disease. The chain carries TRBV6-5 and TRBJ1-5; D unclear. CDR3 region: CASSYYGSNQPQHF. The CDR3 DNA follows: TGTGCCAGCAGTTACTACGGTAGCAATCAGCCCCAGCATTTT.